This record looks at one TCR beta chain sequence and its context. Its antigen is still unknown. The source of the sample is a study of T cells in Graves' hyperthyroidism and ophthalmopathy. RNA transcripts provided the source from which TCR beta CDR3 regions were amplified. The HTBI primer set drove a first-round RT-PCR of the TCR CDR3. Each CDR3 protein is one row after TCRdb ran MiXCR on the multiplex PCR reads. This table has around 200,000 distinct CDR3 sequences, 15% to 20% appearing once. Trimming at V came to 0 bases and at J to 4 bases, leaving 0 bases not matched to a gene. The CDR3 covers 14 residues. Study-wide findings and caveats: Ophthalmopathy onset followed model prediction by a median roughly six months.

This clonotype was obtained from a man aged 35 to 55 with Graves' hyperthyroidism. Sequencing was carried out using blood. V gene TRBV6-7 combines with J gene TRBJ2-3; 8 bases map to TRBD2. TRBV6-7 is known as an ORF, though its function is uncertain. CDR3 nucleotides: TGTGCCAGCAGTTACTCGGGACTAGCAGATACGCAGTATTTT. This codes for CASSYSGLADTQYF.